Included here is one T cell receptor (beta chain) sequence, with context. The antigen is not known. V trimming: 7 bases; J trimming: 0 bases; junction bases outside the gene matches: 5. The germline CDR1 and CDR2 sequences are SNHLY and FYNNEI. CDR3 size: 14 residues. Time point: persistent/refractory GD, antithyroid drugs over 5 years with positive TRAb. The TCR library was prepared using RNA isolated from PBMCs. These data belong to a study of regulatory T cells in long-lasting Graves disease. Arm-PCR of CDR3 regions and iRepertoire HTBI primers were used to build TCR beta libraries. TCRdb independently ran MiXCR on the multiplex PCR reads; one entry per CDR3 protein. The data show 650,000 to 700,000 distinct CDR3 sequences, 30% seen once. The study, taken as a whole, reports: Repertoires from persistent disease leaned toward TRBV28, TRBJ1-2 and TRBJ2-5.

The TCR comes from a female donor with Graves disease. The J gene is TRBJ2-7, the V gene TRBV2, with 8 bases fitting TRBD1. The sample consisted of peripheral blood mononuclear cells (PBMCs), taken when the disease was refractory, from a patient treated with antithyroid drugs. CDR3 nucleotides: TGTGCCAGCAAGACAGGGGAAAGCTCCTACGAGCAGTACTTC. Its translation: CASKTGESSYEQYF.